This T cell receptor beta chain derives from a study of T cells after yellow fever vaccination. Using its own MiXCR run on the 5' RACE reads, TCRdb lists one record per CDR3 protein. The sample includes 250,000 to 400,000 distinct CDR3 sequences, about 4% of them seen just once. This clonotype was counted only a few times. The sample here was PBMCs, taken 5 days after the yellow fever booster vaccination. The origin of this receptor is a man aged 18-30 years who received the YFV17D yellow fever vaccine.

The CDR3 region has the DNA TGCAGTGCTAGTACTCCCCCGGGACAGAAAAAAAAGAACTATGGCTACACCTTC. Its translation is CSASTPPGQKKKNYGYTF. The chain recombines TRBV20-1 with TRBJ1-2, with 7 bases aligning to TRBD1. CDR1 DFQATT and CDR2 SNEGSKA come from the germline V gene (reference sequence). CDR3 size: 18 residues. V shed 3 bases, J shed 2 bases, and the junction held 18 bases outside the gene matches.